This T cell receptor (beta chain) emerged from a study of blood T cell repertoires in COVID-19. Looking at the study overall: The origin of the acute and convalescent COVID-19 samples was the United States, Italy and Spain. PBMCs, B-cell-depleted T cells, or T cells provided the cDNA or gDNA that made up the material.

Original data processing: By means of reference gene primer amplification, nucleated cell counts were estimated. Libraries were prepared by immunoSEQ multiplex PCR; TCRdb keeps only in-frame clonotypes and omits some of them. V, J and clone size derive from that table, while D and trimming were established from the DNA sequence. In the table there are about 230,000 clones, around 89% of which are singletons. The material sequenced was PBMCs or T cells enriched from blood (not recorded which). This receptor was identified in a woman aged 40 to 50 with acute COVID-19.

The CDR3 protein is CASSSGQGTNSPLHF. CDR3 bases: TGCGCCAGCAGCTCGGGACAGGGAACTAATTCACCCCTCCACTTT. This sequence joins TRBV5-1 and TRBJ1-6, with 9 bases lining up with TRBD1. The CDR3 covers 15 residues. From germline, CDR1 is SGHRS and CDR2 YFSETQ. The J segment lost 6 bases and the V segment lost 3 bases, leaving 4 bases of the junction unmatched. The whole variable domain, filled in from reference TRBV5-1 and TRBJ1-6, reads KAGVTQTPRYLIKTRGQQVTLSCSPISGHRSVSWYQQTPGQGLQFLFEYFSETQRNKGNFPGRFSGRQFSNSRSEMNVSTLELGDSALYLCASSSGQGTNSPLHFGNGTRLTVT.